This TCR beta chain is drawn from a study of cytomegalovirus exposure and HLA in healthy donors. Study-level points and caveats: From TCR beta sequences, most subjects' HLA-A and HLA-B alleles were reportedly predicted accurately.

Primers: 60 Vbeta forward and 13 Jbeta reverse. Method: immunoSEQ multiplex PCR; TCRdb's copy keeps in-frame clones and lacks some. This sample's clone table lists roughly 120,000 clones. Germline V gives CDR1 LGHNA, CDR2 YNFKEQ. This CDR3 contains 14 residues. The V gene lost 4 bases and the J gene lost 7 bases, with 14 bases spanning the gap. In regard to this clone: The antigen remains undetermined.

Sequenced input: PBMCs. The rearrangement joins TRBV4-2 to TRBJ1-5, with a tentative D call TRBD1 (6 bases). The TCR was taken from a man aged 35 to 55 in good health and CMV-seronegative. The CDR3 loop reads CASSRDGGPQPQHF. The CDR3 DNA sequence: TGTGCCAGCAGCCGCGACGGGGGGCCCCAGCCCCAGCATTTT.